Listed below are T cell receptor beta chains from one sample, sequenced in a study of cytomegalovirus exposure and HLA in healthy donors. Clones were read by immunoSEQ multiplex PCR, and TCRdb kept only the in-frame ones, dropping some. The table lists about 44,000 clones, approximately 93% of them singletons, with approximately 2.1% in the top ten. What was sequenced was PBMCs. The source of these receptors is a woman younger than 30 in good health and CMV-seronegative. Both conserved end residues are part of each CDR3. The D gene is left open where the match is weak.

-	TRBJ2-3	TRBV4-1	CASSGWAGASTDTQYF	TGCGCCAGCAGCGGGTGGGCGGGGGCTAGCACAGATACGCAGTATTTT
TRBD2	TRBJ2-3	TRBV28	CASSSVAGITDTQYF	TGTGCCAGCAGTTCCGTAGCGGGGATCACAGATACGCAGTATTTT
-	TRBJ1-3	TRBV9	CASSPELKNAGNTIYF	TGTGCCAGCAGCCCCGAGCTAAAAAACGCTGGAAACACCATATATTTT
-	TRBJ2-3	TRBV18	CASSLDRYSTDTQYF	TGTGCCAGCTCACTGGACAGATATAGCACAGATACGCAGTATTTT
-	TRBJ2-3	TRBV28	CASSSGGTDTQYF	TGTGCCAGCAGTTCGGGGGGCACAGATACGCAGTATTTT
-	TRBJ2-1	TRBV7-8	CASSLSAYNEQFF	TGTGCCAGCAGCTTATCGGCCTACAATGAGCAGTTCTTC
-	TRBJ1-5	TRBV28	CASSPFTGQPQHF	TGTGCCAGCAGTCCCTTCACTGGTCAGCCCCAGCATTTT
TRBD1	TRBJ2-2	TRBV11-3	CASSLDRGQGWPGELFF	TGTGCCAGCAGCTTAGATCGGGGACAGGGATGGCCCGGGGAGCTGTTTTTT
-	TRBJ2-3	TRBV9	CASSVGHQGSTDTQYF	TGTGCCAGCAGCGTAGGACATCAAGGAAGCACAGATACGCAGTATTTT
-	TRBJ1-2	TRBV9	CASSDIRGLGYTF	TGTGCCAGCAGCGACATCAGGGGTCTTGGCTACACCTTC
TRBD2	TRBJ2-1	TRBV5-1	CASRTSGTSNNEQFF	TGCGCCAGCAGGACGTCCGGGACTAGCAACAATGAGCAGTTCTTC
-	TRBJ2-5	TRBV27	CASSSTSDRLKTQYF	TGTGCCAGCAGTTCTACCTCCGACAGGCTGAAGACCCAGTACTTC
-	TRBJ1-2	TRBV11-2	CASSLEYANYGYTF	TGTGCCAGCAGCTTGGAGTACGCTAACTATGGCTACACCTTC
-	TRBJ1-2	TRBV14	CASSPPTLNYGYTF	TGTGCCAGCAGCCCCCCGACTCTCAACTATGGCTACACCTTC
-	TRBJ2-3	TRBV7-2	CASSSLLSGTTDTQYF	TGTGCCAGCAGCTCCCTACTAAGCGGAACCACAGATACGCAGTATTTT
-	TRBJ1-6	TRBV5-8	CATQRATMNSPLHF	TGTGCCACCCAGCGGGCCACAATGAATTCACCCCTCCACTTT
-	TRBJ2-5	TRBV28	CASSRADRLQETQYF	TGTGCCAGCAGTCGGGCGGACCGACTACAAGAGACCCAGTACTTC